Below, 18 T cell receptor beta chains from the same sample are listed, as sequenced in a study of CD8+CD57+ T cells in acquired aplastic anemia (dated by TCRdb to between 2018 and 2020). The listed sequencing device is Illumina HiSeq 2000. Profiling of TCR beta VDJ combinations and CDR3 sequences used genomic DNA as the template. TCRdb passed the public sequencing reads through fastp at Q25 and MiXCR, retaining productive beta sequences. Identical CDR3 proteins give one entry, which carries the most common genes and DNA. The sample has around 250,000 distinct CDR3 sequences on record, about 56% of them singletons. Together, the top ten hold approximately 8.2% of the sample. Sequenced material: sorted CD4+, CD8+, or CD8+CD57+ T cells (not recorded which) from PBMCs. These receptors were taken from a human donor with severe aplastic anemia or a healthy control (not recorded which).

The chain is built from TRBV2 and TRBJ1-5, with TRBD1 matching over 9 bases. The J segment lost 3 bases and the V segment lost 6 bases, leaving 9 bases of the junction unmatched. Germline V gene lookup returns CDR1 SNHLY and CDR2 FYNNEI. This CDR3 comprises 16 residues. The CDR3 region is CASSLRDRASNQPQHF. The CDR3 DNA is TGTGCCAGCAGCCTCCGGGACAGGGCCTCCAATCAGCCCCAGCATTTT.

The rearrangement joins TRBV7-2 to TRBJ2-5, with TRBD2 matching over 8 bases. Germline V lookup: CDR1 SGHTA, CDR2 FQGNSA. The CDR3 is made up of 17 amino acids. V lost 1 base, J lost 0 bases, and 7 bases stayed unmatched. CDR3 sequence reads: CASSLGWGGGYQETQYF. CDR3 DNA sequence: TGTGCCAGCAGCTTAGGGTGGGGCGGGGGGTACCAAGAGACCCAGTACTTC.

The CDR3, as DNA: TGTGCCAGCAGCCCATCATGGGGACAGGGCACAGATACGCAGTATTTT. It is translated as CASSPSWGQGTDTQYF. The chain carries TRBV7-8 and TRBJ2-3; 8 bases align to TRBD1. Germline V gene sequence: CDR1 SGHVS, CDR2 FQNEAQ. V lost 5 bases to trimming and J lost 1 base; unmatched junction nucleotides: 8. The CDR3 totals 16 residues. The full variable domain, with the rest looked up from reference TRBV7-8 and TRBJ2-3, is GAGVSQSPRYKVAKRGQDVALRCDPISGHVSLFWYQQALGQGPEFLTYFQNEAQLDKSGLPSDRFFAERPEGSVSTLKIQRTQQEDSAVYLCASSPSWGQGTDTQYFGPGTRLTVL.

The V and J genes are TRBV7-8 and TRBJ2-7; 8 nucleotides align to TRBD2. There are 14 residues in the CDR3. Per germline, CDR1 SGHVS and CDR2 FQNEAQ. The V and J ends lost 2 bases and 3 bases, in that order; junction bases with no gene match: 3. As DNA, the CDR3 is TGTGCCAGCAGCTTATTAGCGGGGAACTACGAGCAGTACTTC. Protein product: CASSLLAGNYEQYF. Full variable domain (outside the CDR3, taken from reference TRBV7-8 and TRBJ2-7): GAGVSQSPRYKVAKRGQDVALRCDPISGHVSLFWYQQALGQGPEFLTYFQNEAQLDKSGLPSDRFFAERPEGSVSTLKIQRTQQEDSAVYLCASSLLAGNYEQYFGPGTRLTVT.

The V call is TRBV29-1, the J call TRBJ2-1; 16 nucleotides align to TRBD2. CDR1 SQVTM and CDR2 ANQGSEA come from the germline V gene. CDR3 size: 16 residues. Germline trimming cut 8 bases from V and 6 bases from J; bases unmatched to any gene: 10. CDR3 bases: TGCAGCATCCGAGGGACTAGCGGGGGGGGCCCCAATGAGCAGTTCTTC. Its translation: CSIRGTSGGGPNEQFF.

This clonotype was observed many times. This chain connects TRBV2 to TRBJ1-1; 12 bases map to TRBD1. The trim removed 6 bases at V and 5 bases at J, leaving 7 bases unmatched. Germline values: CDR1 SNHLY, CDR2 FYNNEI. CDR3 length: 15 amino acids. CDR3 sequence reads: CASRPGQGARTEAFF. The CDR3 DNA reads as TGTGCCAGCAGGCCGGGACAGGGGGCGAGGACTGAAGCTTTCTTT.

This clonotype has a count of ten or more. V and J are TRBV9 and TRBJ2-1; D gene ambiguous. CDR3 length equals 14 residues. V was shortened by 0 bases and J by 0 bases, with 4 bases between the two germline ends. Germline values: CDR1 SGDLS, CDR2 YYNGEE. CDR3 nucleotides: TGTGCCAGCAGCGTAGACATCTCCTACAATGAGCAGTTCTTC. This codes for CASSVDISYNEQFF.

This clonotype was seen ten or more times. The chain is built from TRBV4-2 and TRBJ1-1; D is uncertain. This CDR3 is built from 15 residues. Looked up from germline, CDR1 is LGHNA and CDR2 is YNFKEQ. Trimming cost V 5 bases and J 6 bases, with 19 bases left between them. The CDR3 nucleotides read TGTGCCAGCAGCTTAAATGCGATGGGTCGCGCTGAAGCTTTCTTT. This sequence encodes CASSLNAMGRAEAFF.

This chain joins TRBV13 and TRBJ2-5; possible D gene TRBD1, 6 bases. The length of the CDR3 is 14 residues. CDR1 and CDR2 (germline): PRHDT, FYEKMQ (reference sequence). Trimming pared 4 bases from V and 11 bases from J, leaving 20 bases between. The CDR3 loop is CASSSDPQSGEQYF. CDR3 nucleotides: TGTGCCAGCAGCTCGGATCCTCAATCAGGGGAGCAGTACTTC.

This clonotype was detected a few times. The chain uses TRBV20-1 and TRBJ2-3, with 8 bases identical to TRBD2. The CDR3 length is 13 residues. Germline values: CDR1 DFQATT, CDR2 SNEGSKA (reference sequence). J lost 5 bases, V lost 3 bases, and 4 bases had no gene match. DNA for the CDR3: TGCAGTGCTAGCGGGGGGGCAGGAGATACGCAGTATTTT. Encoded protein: CSASGGAGDTQYF.

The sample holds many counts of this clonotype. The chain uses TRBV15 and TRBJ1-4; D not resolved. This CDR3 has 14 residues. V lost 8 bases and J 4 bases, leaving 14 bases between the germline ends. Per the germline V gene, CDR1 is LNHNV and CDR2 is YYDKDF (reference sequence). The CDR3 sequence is CATQLSRHNEKLFF. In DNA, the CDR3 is TGTGCCACCCAATTGTCCCGGCATAATGAAAAACTGTTTTTT.

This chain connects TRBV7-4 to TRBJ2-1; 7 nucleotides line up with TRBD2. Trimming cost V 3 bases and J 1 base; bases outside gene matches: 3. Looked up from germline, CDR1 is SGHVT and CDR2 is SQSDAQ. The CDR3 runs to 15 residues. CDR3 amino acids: CASSFLADSYNEQFF. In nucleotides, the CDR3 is TGTGCCAGCAGCTTCCTAGCGGATTCCTACAATGAGCAGTTCTTC.

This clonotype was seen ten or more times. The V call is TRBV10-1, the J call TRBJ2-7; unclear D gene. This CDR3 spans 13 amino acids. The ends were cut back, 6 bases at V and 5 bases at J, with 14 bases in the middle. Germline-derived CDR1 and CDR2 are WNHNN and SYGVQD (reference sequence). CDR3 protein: CASSPATLHEQYF. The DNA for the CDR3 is TGCGCCAGCAGCCCAGCAACCCTACACGAGCAGTACTTC.

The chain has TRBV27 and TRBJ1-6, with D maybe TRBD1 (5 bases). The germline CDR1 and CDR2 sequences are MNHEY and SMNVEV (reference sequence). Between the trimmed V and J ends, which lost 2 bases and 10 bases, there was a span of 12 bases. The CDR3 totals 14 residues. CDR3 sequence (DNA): TGTGCCAGCAGTTTAATGAGGAAGGGGTCACCCCTCCACTTT. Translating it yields CASSLMRKGSPLHF.

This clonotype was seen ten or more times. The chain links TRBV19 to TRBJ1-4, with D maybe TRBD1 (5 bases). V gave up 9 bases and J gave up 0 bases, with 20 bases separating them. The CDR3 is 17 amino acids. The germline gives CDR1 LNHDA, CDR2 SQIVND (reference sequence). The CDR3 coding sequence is TGTGCCAGAGAAGTCGGGGGGAACCTCCCAACTAATGAAAAACTGTTTTTT. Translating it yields CAREVGGNLPTNEKLFF.

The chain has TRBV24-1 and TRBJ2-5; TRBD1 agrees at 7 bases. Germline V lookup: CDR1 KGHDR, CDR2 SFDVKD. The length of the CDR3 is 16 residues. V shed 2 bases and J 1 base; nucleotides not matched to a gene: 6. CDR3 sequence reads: CATSDSRQGGQETQYF. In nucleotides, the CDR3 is TGTGCCACCAGTGATTCCAGACAGGGCGGCCAAGAGACCCAGTACTTC.

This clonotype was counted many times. This CDR3 reads CSARAISRGFSYEQYF. For the CDR3, the DNA is TGCAGTGCTAGAGCCATCTCGAGGGGTTTTTCCTACGAGCAGTACTTC. V and J are TRBV20-1 and TRBJ2-7; TRBD1 or TRBD2 may be the D gene (5 bases each). This CDR3 region has 16 residues. CDR1 DFQATT and CDR2 SNEGSKA come from the germline V gene (reference sequence). V was clipped by 1 base and J by 1 base, with 17 bases between them.

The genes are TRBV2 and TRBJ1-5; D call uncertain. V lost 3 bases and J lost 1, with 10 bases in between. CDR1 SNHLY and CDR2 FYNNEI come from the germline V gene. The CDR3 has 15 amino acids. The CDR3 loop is CASSEEYLSNQPQHF. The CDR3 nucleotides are TGTGCCAGCAGTGAGGAGTACCTAAGCAATCAGCCCCAGCATTTT.